A single sample is the source of the 21 T cell receptor beta chains below, sequenced in a study of blood T cell repertoires in COVID-19. Only in-frame clones appear in the TCRdb table, and some are missing; sequencing was by immunoSEQ multiplex PCR. The table shows over 450,000 clones, with approximately 89% occurring only once. Material for sequencing was peripheral blood. The receptor source for this set is a young man with COVID-19, enrolled during active disease.

This chain links TRBV24-1 with TRBJ2-5, with 9 bases that match TRBD2. The germline V gene has CDR1 KGHDR and CDR2 SFDVKD. Trimming cost V 12 bases and J 3 bases; bases outside gene matches: 7. The CDR3 is 13 residues long. The chain's CDR3 is CAAPGLAEETQYF. Written as DNA, the CDR3 is TGTGCCGCCCCGGGACTAGCTGAAGAGACCCAGTACTTC.

The V and J genes are TRBV7-8 and TRBJ1-4, with D tentatively TRBD1 (5 bases). CDR1 and CDR2 (germline): SGHVS, FQNEAQ. V shed 5 bases and J shed 7 bases, with 14 bases lying between them. This CDR3 is 14 amino acids long. The CDR3 is CASSPWGESEKLFF. CDR3 in DNA: TGTGCCAGCAGCCCGTGGGGGGAGAGTGAAAAACTGTTTTTT.

Turning to this clone: Here the CDR3 omits its conserved ending phenylalanine or tryptophan, so a read error is the likely source. Because the CDR3's place on the DNA is in doubt, the DNA is left out and the CDR3 is given as listed by TCRdb. V usage is TRBV5-5 and J usage is TRBJ1-1; TRBD1 is the table's D call and was not checked against the DNA. Germline V gene data show CDR1 as SGHKS and CDR2 as YYEKEE (reference sequence). The CDR3 is 13 residues long, ends included. The CDR3 loop reads CASSPEGTGGIVV.

This chain uses TRBV2 with TRBJ2-4; D might be TRBD1 (6 bases). The CDR3 loop spans 13 amino acids. The V and J ends lost 5 bases and 1 base respectively, with 6 bases between them. The germline V gene encodes CDR1 SNHLY and CDR2 FYNNEI. The DNA of the CDR3 is TGTGCCAGCAGTCAGGGGGCCAAAAACATTCAGTACTTC. Translating gives CASSQGAKNIQYF.

V gene TRBV12-3 or TRBV12-4 combines with J gene TRBJ2-7, with D possibly TRBD2 on 5 matching bases. CDR3 length equals 12 residues. Deletions cut 3 bases from V and 6 bases from J, with 9 bases between. CDR3 amino acids: CASSFPGSEQYF. In nucleotides, the CDR3 is TGTGCCAGCAGTTTCCCGGGGAGCGAGCAGTACTTC.

The chain employs TRBV7-6 and TRBJ2-5; D might be TRBD2 (6 bases). This CDR3 comprises 16 residues. Trimming took off 1 base at V and 5 bases at J, with 17 bases between the two ends. The germline V gene has CDR1 SGHVS and CDR2 FNYEAQ. In nucleotides, the CDR3 is TGTGCCAGCAGCTTAGAAGGCACACCTGGGGGGGAGACCCAGTACTTC. Its translation is CASSLEGTPGGETQYF.

To note about this clone: The identical CDR3 is also encoded by other nucleotide sequences in the sample. CDR3 DNA sequence: TGTGCCAGCTCACTAAGCACAGATACGCAGTATTTT. Translated, it gives CASSLSTDTQYF. This chain connects TRBV18 to TRBJ2-3; D ambiguous. The germline V and J ends were trimmed by 4 bases and 0 bases, with 2 bases remaining between them. The CDR3 is 12 residues long. Germline V CDR1 and CDR2: KGHSH, LQKENI. The full variable domain, with the rest looked up from reference TRBV18 and TRBJ2-3, is NAGVMQNPRHLVRRRGQEARLRCSPMKGHSHVYWYRQLPEEGLKFMVYLQKENIIDESGMPKERFSAEFPKEGPSILRIQQVVRGDSAAYFCASSLSTDTQYFGPGTRLTVL.

The chain links TRBV19 to TRBJ1-1, with D perhaps matching TRBD1 (6 bases). Germline V gene data show CDR1 as LNHDA and CDR2 as SQIVND (reference sequence). This CDR3 region has 15 residues. The V end lost 5 bases, the J end lost 0 bases, and 13 bases lay between the germline ends. The CDR3 loop reads CASSSGRDMNTEAFF. CDR3 nucleotides: TGTGCCAGTAGTTCGGGACGGGACATGAACACTGAAGCTTTCTTT.

The CDR3 nucleotides read TGTGCCAGTAGCATGGGCCACGAGCAGTACTTC. Translation gives CASSMGHEQYF. The chain links TRBV19 to TRBJ2-7; unclear D gene. The V and J ends lost 6 bases and 5 bases respectively, with 8 bases between them. Germline lookup yields CDR1 LNHDA and CDR2 SQIVND (reference sequence). The length of the CDR3 is 11 residues.

The CDR3 spells CASSPTAGTGSQYGYTF. The CDR3 DNA is TGTGCCAGCTCACCAACAGCCGGGACAGGGAGCCAGTATGGCTACACCTTC. J is TRBJ1-2 and V is TRBV18; 9 bases are a match to TRBD1. Germline loops: CDR1 KGHSH, CDR2 LQKENI. Losses at the gene ends were 2 bases for V and 5 bases for J; bases not matched to a gene: 12. The CDR3 is 17 amino acids. The whole variable domain, filled in from reference TRBV18 and TRBJ1-2, reads NAGVMQNPRHLVRRRGQEARLRCSPMKGHSHVYWYRQLPEEGLKFMVYLQKENIIDESGMPKERFSAEFPKEGPSILRIQQVVRGDSAAYFCASSPTAGTGSQYGYTFGSGTRLTVV.

CDR3 sequence (DNA): TGTGCCAGCAGTTGGGACAACTACAGTAATCAGCCCCAGCATTTT. Its protein product is CASSWDNYSNQPQHF. The chain links TRBV2 to TRBJ1-5; D is possibly TRBD1 (6 bases). The CDR3 consists of 15 residues. Germline assignment: CDR1 SNHLY and CDR2 FYNNEI. V was trimmed by 5 bases and J by 4 bases, leaving 15 bases between them.

The V call is TRBV23-1, the J call TRBJ1-3; D unresolved. TRBV23-1 is placed among ORFs of uncertain function. V shed 4 bases and J shed 6 bases, with 7 bases lying between them. The CDR3 consists of 12 residues. CDR3 coding DNA: TGCGCCAGCAGTCCCGTCCCAAACACCATATATTTT. It translates to CASSPVPNTIYF.

The rearrangement joins TRBV6-1 to TRBJ1-5; D is perhaps TRBD1 (6 bases). V was trimmed by 1 base and J by 3 bases, leaving 10 bases between them. The CDR3 runs 15 residues. Germline loops: CDR1 MNHNS, CDR2 SASEGT. CDR3 DNA sequence: TGTGCCAGCAGTGAAGAAGGACAGTACAATCAGCCCCAGCATTTT. It translates to CASSEEGQYNQPQHF.

This clone has just one count. V gene TRBV27 combines with J gene TRBJ2-2; 12 bases agree with TRBD1. The length of the CDR3 is 15 residues. Per germline, CDR1 MNHEY and CDR2 SMNVEV (reference sequence). V shed 3 bases and J 8 bases; nucleotides not matched to a gene: 4. CDR3 loop: CASSFRGQGAGELFF. CDR3 nucleotides: TGTGCCAGCAGTTTCAGGGGACAGGGGGCTGGGGAGCTGTTTTTT.

The rearrangement uses TRBV5-1 and TRBJ2-2; D not resolved. The CDR3 is 12 residues long. V was trimmed by 0 bases and J by 8 bases, leaving 5 bases between them. CDR1 and CDR2 (germline): SGHRS, YFSETQ. CDR3 residues: CASSLGGGELFF. The CDR3 DNA follows: TGCGCCAGCAGCTTGGGAGGAGGGGAGCTGTTTTTT. The variable domain in full, with the rest retrieved from reference TRBV5-1 and TRBJ2-2, is KAGVTQTPRYLIKTRGQQVTLSCSPISGHRSVSWYQQTPGQGLQFLFEYFSETQRNKGNFPGRFSGRQFSNSRSEMNVSTLELGDSALYLCASSLGGGELFFGEGSRLTVL.

The V gene is TRBV19, the J gene TRBJ1-2; TRBD1 matches at 7 bases. Germline lookup yields CDR1 LNHDA and CDR2 SQIVND (reference sequence). This CDR3 region has 16 residues. Trimming at V came to 6 bases and at J to 4 bases, leaving 14 bases not matched to a gene. The CDR3 DNA is TGTGCCAGTAGGGCTACCGGGACAGCCATGGCCTATGGCTACACCTTC. Translating it yields CASRATGTAMAYGYTF.

As concerns this clone: Other DNA sequences in this specimen translate into the identical CDR3. The J gene is TRBJ1-2, the V gene TRBV5-1; 9 bases are shared with TRBD1. There are 15 residues in the CDR3. J was trimmed by 0 bases and V by 0 bases; bases with no gene match: 0. From germline, CDR1 is SGHRS and CDR2 YFSETQ. The CDR3 region is CASSLGQGANYGYTF. CDR3 bases: TGCGCCAGCAGCTTGGGACAGGGGGCTAACTATGGCTACACCTTC.

The chain is built from TRBV27 and TRBJ1-2, with 8 bases matching TRBD1. CDR1 and CDR2 (germline): MNHEY, SMNVEV (reference sequence). The CDR3 runs to 16 residues. V lost 6 bases and J lost 4; bases outside the gene matches: 13. CDR3 region: CASRATGALTSYGYTF. The CDR3 DNA reads as TGTGCCAGCAGAGCGACAGGGGCCCTAACGAGCTATGGCTACACCTTC.

This chain links TRBV6-5 with TRBJ2-2, with 11 bases lining up with TRBD1. Germline CDR1 is MNHEY and CDR2 is SVGAGI. The CDR3 totals 16 residues. The trim removed 4 bases at V and 1 base at J, leaving 2 bases unmatched. CDR3: CASSLGTGGNTGELFF. The CDR3, as DNA: TGTGCCAGCAGTTTGGGGACAGGGGGGAACACCGGGGAGCTGTTTTTT.

V is TRBV18 and J is TRBJ1-3; unclear D gene. Per the germline V gene, CDR1 is KGHSH and CDR2 is LQKENI. V was pared by 0 bases and J by 3 bases, with 21 bases between. The CDR3 is 19 amino acids. The CDR3 sequence: CASSPPVSGMYSGGNTIYF. Here the CDR3 DNA reads TGTGCCAGCTCACCACCGGTGTCGGGGATGTACTCGGGTGGAAACACCATATATTTT.

CDR3 in DNA: TGTGCCAGCAGCCAAGAAAGGCGGGGACACAATGAGCAGTTCTTC. This encodes CASSQERRGHNEQFF. This sequence joins TRBV3-1 (or the pseudogene TRBV3-2) and TRBJ2-1, with D possibly matching TRBD2 (6 bases). CDR3 length: 15 amino acids. V shed 0 bases and J shed 5 bases, with 11 bases lying between them. The germline V gene encodes CDR1 LGHDT and CDR2 YNNKEL (reference sequence).